These 32 T cell receptor beta chains originate from one sample sequenced in a study of blood T cell repertoires in COVID-19. Generated by immunoSEQ multiplex PCR, the TCRdb table keeps only in-frame clones and is missing some. The sample has roughly 330,000 clones; roughly 86% are singletons. Sequenced: PBMCs or T cells enriched from blood (not recorded which). The receptors shown here come from a woman younger than 45 who had recovered from COVID-19.

This clone has a single count. CDR3 DNA: TGTGCCAGCAGTGAGCCGACAGGATGGGAGACCCAGTACTTC. It specifies CASSEPTGWETQYF. The chain carries TRBV2 and TRBJ2-5, with D perhaps TRBD1 (6 bases). This CDR3 has 14 amino acids. Between the trimmed V and J ends, which lost 3 bases and 5 bases, there was a span of 13 bases. Germline CDR1 is SNHLY and CDR2 is FYNNEI.

This chain links TRBV12-5 with TRBJ2-1; 9 nucleotides match TRBD2. From germline, CDR1 is LGHNT and CDR2 FRNRAP. This CDR3 has 16 amino acids. V shed 0 bases, J shed 3 bases, and the junction held 3 bases outside the gene matches. This CDR3 is CASGLVTSGGYNEQFF. Written as DNA, the CDR3 is TGTGCTAGTGGTTTGGTGACTAGCGGTGGCTACAATGAGCAGTTCTTC. The complete variable domain, with remaining parts taken from reference TRBV12-5 and TRBJ2-1, reads DARVTQTPRHKVTEMGQEVTMRCQPILGHNTVFWYRQTMMQGLELLAYFRNRAPLDDSGMPKDRFSAEMPDATLATLKIQPSEPRDSAVYFCASGLVTSGGYNEQFFGPGTRLTVL.

This chain links TRBV7-9 with TRBJ2-2; D is unclear. The V end lost 6 bases, the J end lost 6 bases, and 11 bases lay between the germline ends. This CDR3 has 13 residues. In germline, CDR1 is SEHNR, CDR2 FQNEAQ (reference sequence). CDR3 coding DNA: TGTGCCAGCAGTTTATTCCATTCCGGGGAGCTGTTTTTT. It is translated as CASSLFHSGELFF.

This clone has a single count. In DNA form, the CDR3 reads TGTGCCAGCAGCCAAGGGTCTAATGGCTACACCTTC. It translates to CASSQGSNGYTF. The V call is TRBV3-1 (or the pseudogene TRBV3-2), the J call TRBJ1-2; D gene ambiguous. The CDR3 contains 12 residues. Germline CDR1 and CDR2: LGHDT and YNNKEL (reference sequence). The germline V and J ends were trimmed by 1 base and 6 bases, with 6 bases remaining between them.

This chain connects TRBV9 to TRBJ1-3, with D possibly TRBD1 on 5 matching bases. Germline lookup yields CDR1 SGDLS and CDR2 YYNGEE. The V gene lost 0 bases and the J gene lost 8 bases, with 9 bases spanning the gap. The CDR3 has 13 residues. CDR3 nucleotides: TGTGCCAGCAGCGTAGGACAGAGAGACACCATATATTTT. Translated, it gives CASSVGQRDTIYF.

The CDR3 spells CASSSEQGFGQPQHF. CDR3 nucleotide sequence: TGTGCCAGCAGCTCAGAACAGGGATTTGGTCAGCCCCAGCATTTT. V gene TRBV7-8 combines with J gene TRBJ1-5; weak D call: TRBD1 (6 bases). V was shortened by 4 bases and J by 6 bases, with 16 bases between the two germline ends. The CDR3 totals 15 residues. The germline V gene has CDR1 SGHVS and CDR2 FQNEAQ. The whole variable domain, remainder taken from reference TRBV7-8 and TRBJ1-5, is GAGVSQSPRYKVAKRGQDVALRCDPISGHVSLFWYQQALGQGPEFLTYFQNEAQLDKSGLPSDRFFAERPEGSVSTLKIQRTQQEDSAVYLCASSSEQGFGQPQHFGDGTRLSIL.

The count of this clone is one. This chain uses TRBV5-4 with TRBJ2-1; 13 nucleotides agree with TRBD2. Germline CDR1 SGHNT, CDR2 YYREEE (reference sequence). The CDR3 spans 16 residues. V gave up 3 bases and J gave up 7 bases; unmatched junction bases: 7. CDR3 sequence: CASSSKRTSGGNEQFF. The CDR3 DNA reads TGTGCCAGCAGCTCGAAAAGGACTAGCGGGGGAAATGAGCAGTTCTTC.

The chain joins TRBV5-6 to TRBJ2-7; possibly TRBD1 for D (8 bases). CDR1 and CDR2 from the germline V gene are SGHDT and YYEEEE. The CDR3 is made up of 14 amino acids. With 4 bases removed from V and 4 bases from J, the gap between germline ends came to 15 bases. The CDR3 loop is CASSALQGGYEQYF. CDR3 DNA sequence: TGTGCCAGCAGCGCCCTACAGGGGGGGTACGAGCAGTACTTC.

Points on this clone: At the DNA level, this CDR3 is encoded by other sequences in the same sample as well. CDR3: CASSYSTGADTQYF. The CDR3 DNA sequence: TGTGCCAGCAGTTACTCGACAGGGGCAGATACGCAGTATTTT. The rearrangement joins TRBV6-5 to TRBJ2-3; 8 nucleotides match TRBD1. The trim removed 0 bases at V and 4 bases at J, leaving 0 bases unmatched. The germline V gene has CDR1 MNHEY and CDR2 SVGAGI. CDR3 length: 14 amino acids.

The chain has TRBV2 and TRBJ2-2, with 9 nucleotides matching TRBD1. Trimming took 6 bases from V and 3 from J; bases not matched to a gene: 8. Germline V gene lookup returns CDR1 SNHLY and CDR2 FYNNEI. The CDR3 is 16 amino acids. The CDR3 sequence: CASRRTGGLDTGELFF. CDR3 DNA: TGTGCCAGCAGACGAACAGGGGGCCTGGACACCGGGGAGCTGTTTTTT.

The chain carries TRBV4-1 and TRBJ1-2, with D perhaps matching TRBD1 (6 bases). The V end was cut by 5 bases, the J end by 3 bases, with 19 bases between. CDR1 MGHRA and CDR2 YSYEKL come from the germline V gene. CDR3 size: 16 residues. Here the CDR3 DNA reads TGCGCCAGCAGCGAGGGGGAGGGTAGGCCCGACTATGGCTACACCTTC. Encoded protein: CASSEGEGRPDYGYTF.

The chain links TRBV11-2 to TRBJ1-1; D may be TRBD1 (5 bases). Trimming took 5 bases from V and 5 from J, leaving 12 bases between them. Germline V gene sequence: CDR1 SGHAT, CDR2 FQNNGV. CDR3 size: 13 residues. The CDR3 bases are TGTGCCAGCAGCCTACTTAGGGGTACTGAAGCTTTCTTT. As protein: CASSLLRGTEAFF.

The chain carries TRBV10-3 and TRBJ1-1; the D gene is possibly TRBD1 (5 bases). Germline V gene lookup returns CDR1 ENHRY and CDR2 SYGVKD. Trimming cost V 2 bases and J 1 base, with 8 bases left between them. The CDR3 is made up of 14 amino acids. CDR3 DNA: TGTGCCATCAGTGAGGCAGGGCGGAACACTGAAGCTTTCTTT. Protein: CAISEAGRNTEAFF.

The V and J genes are TRBV11-2 and TRBJ1-2; tentatively, D is TRBD1 (6 bases). The germline V gene encodes CDR1 SGHAT and CDR2 FQNNGV. V was pared by 5 bases and J by 4 bases, with 20 bases between. This CDR3 has 16 residues. The CDR3 reads CASSHSGTPSSYGYTF. The CDR3 bases are TGTGCCAGCAGCCATTCCGGGACACCTAGTTCCTATGGCTACACCTTC.

A single count supports this clone. The CDR3 sequence is CASSLQGNYGYTF. CDR3 nucleotides: TGTGCCAGCAGCCTACAGGGGAACTATGGCTACACCTTC. V gene TRBV25-1 combines with J gene TRBJ1-2; 7 nucleotides align to TRBD1. This CDR3 spans 13 amino acids. With V trimmed by 6 bases and J by 2 bases, 3 bases remained unmatched. Germline CDR1 reads MGHDK; CDR2 reads SYGVNS.

The rearrangement links TRBV27 to TRBJ1-1; 8 bases are shared with TRBD1. Germline CDR1 reads MNHEY; CDR2 reads SMNVEV (reference sequence). The CDR3 length is 14 residues. V shed 6 bases and J 0 bases; nucleotides not matched to a gene: 3. CDR3 protein: CASSQTGVNTEAFF. The CDR3 bases are TGTGCCAGCAGCCAGACAGGGGTGAACACTGAAGCTTTCTTT.

The chain uses TRBV7-9 and TRBJ1-1; a weak D match, TRBD1 (5 bases). The V gene lost 1 base and the J gene lost 0 bases, with 9 bases spanning the gap. CDR3 length: 15 residues. Germline loops: CDR1 SEHNR, CDR2 FQNEAQ (reference sequence). CDR3 nucleotides: TGTGCCAGCAGCTTAGGGCCAGGGATGAACACTGAAGCTTTCTTT. It is translated as CASSLGPGMNTEAFF.

This rearrangement joins TRBV27 to TRBJ1-2; D is ambiguous. The V end was cut by 7 bases, the J end by 3 bases, with 18 bases between. Germline V lookup: CDR1 MNHEY, CDR2 SMNVEV (reference sequence). The CDR3 contains 15 residues. The CDR3 coding sequence is TGTGCCAGCACCCCCTCCCCCACCAACTACTATGGCTACACCTTC. It is translated as CASTPSPTNYYGYTF.

This sequence joins TRBV5-4 and TRBJ1-3, with TRBD1 identical over 10 bases. J lost 5 bases, V lost 4 bases, and 12 bases had no gene match. Germline loops: CDR1 SGHNT, CDR2 YYREEE (reference sequence). This CDR3 region has 17 residues. The CDR3 DNA reads TGTGCCAGCAGCCTCCTGGACAGGGGGGATATTAGAAACACCATATATTTT. Translating it yields CASSLLDRGDIRNTIYF.

V gene TRBV5-1 combines with J gene TRBJ2-2; tentatively, D is TRBD2 (5 bases). CDR3 length: 13 amino acids. CDR1 and CDR2 (germline): SGHRS, YFSETQ. V dropped 0 bases and J dropped 6 bases, with 6 bases sitting between them. The CDR3 sequence is CASSLGGAGELFF. In DNA, the CDR3 is TGCGCCAGCAGCTTGGGGGGAGCCGGGGAGCTGTTTTTT.

Comment on this clone: Germline and junction disagree at one end, which may indicate a read error. The chain has TRBV28 and TRBJ1-1; a possible D gene is TRBD1 (5 bases). Germline CDR1 MDHEN, CDR2 SYDVKM. There are 13 residues in the CDR3. The CDR3 sequence: CASSRGWNAEAFF. DNA of the CDR3: TGTGCCAGCAGTAGGGGCTGGAACGCTGAAGCTTTCTTT.

This chain joins TRBV3-1 (or the pseudogene TRBV3-2) and TRBJ2-1; TRBD1 might be the D (5 bases). Germline-derived CDR1 and CDR2 are LGHDT and YNNKEL (reference sequence). The V end was cut by 2 bases, the J end by 15 bases, with 17 bases between. CDR3 length: 13 residues. CDR3 protein: CASSQSGANKRFF. The DNA for the CDR3 is TGTGCCAGCAGCCAATCTGGGGCAAACAAACGGTTCTTC.

The CDR3 spells CASSGQSYSNQPQHF. CDR3 nucleotide sequence: TGTGCCAGCAGCGGACAGTCTTATAGCAATCAGCCCCAGCATTTT. The V and J genes are TRBV25-1 and TRBJ1-5, with D possibly matching TRBD1 (6 bases). The CDR3 length is 15 residues. V lost 6 bases and J lost 0, with 12 bases in between. Germline values: CDR1 MGHDK, CDR2 SYGVNS. Using reference TRBV25-1 and TRBJ1-5 for the parts outside the CDR3, the full variable domain is EADIYQTPRYLVIGTGKKITLECSQTMGHDKMYWYQQDPGMELHLIHYSYGVNSTEKGDLSSESTVSRIRTEHFPLTLESARPSHTSQYLCASSGQSYSNQPQHFGDGTRLSIL.

The J gene is TRBJ2-7, the V gene TRBV27; D remains unclear. There are 15 residues in the CDR3. V lost 4 bases to trimming and J lost 1 base, with 14 bases between them. Germline CDR1 is MNHEY and CDR2 is SMNVEV (reference sequence). The CDR3 spells CASSSWAEASYEQYF. The CDR3 DNA is TGTGCCAGCAGTTCCTGGGCAGAAGCTTCCTACGAGCAGTACTTC.

The chain uses TRBV12-3 or TRBV12-4 and TRBJ1-2; unclear D gene. The length of the CDR3 is 12 residues. Trimming took 3 bases from V and 2 from J, leaving 4 bases between them. CDR3 protein: CASSFRNYGYTF. For the CDR3, the DNA is TGTGCCAGCAGTTTTCGGAACTATGGCTACACCTTC.

This clone was detected only a few times. CDR3 nucleotide sequence: TGTGCCAGCCGGGGTCCAGCTACCGGGGAGCTGTTTTTT. It yields the protein CASRGPATGELFF. The chain carries TRBV2 and TRBJ2-2; perhaps TRBD2 as D (5 bases). The CDR3 runs to 13 residues. The germline gives CDR1 SNHLY, CDR2 FYNNEI. Between the trimmed V and J ends, which lost 8 bases and 5 bases, there was a span of 12 bases.

The chain uses TRBV7-2 and TRBJ2-3; a possible D gene is TRBD2 (6 bases). The CDR3 loop spans 14 amino acids. CDR1 and CDR2 (germline): SGHTA, FQGNSA. V lost 5 bases to trimming and J lost 6 bases, with 15 bases between them. CDR3 region: CASSRDSPADTQYF. CDR3 nucleotide sequence: TGTGCCAGCAGCCGGGACTCCCCGGCGGATACGCAGTATTTT. The whole variable domain, filled in from reference TRBV7-2 and TRBJ2-3, reads GAGVSQSPSNKVTEKGKDVELRCDPISGHTALYWYRQSLGQGLEFLIYFQGNSAPDKSGLPSDRFSAERTGGSVSTLTIQRTQQEDSAVYLCASSRDSPADTQYFGPGTRLTVL.

This chain links TRBV14 with TRBJ1-1, with 9 nucleotides matching TRBD1. The germline V gene encodes CDR1 SGHDN and CDR2 FVKESK. After removal of 8 bases from V and 4 bases from J, the junction contained 5 bases not matched to a gene. CDR3 length: 13 residues. In DNA, the CDR3 is TGTGCCAGCGAGGACAGGGGTGGCACTGAAGCTTTCTTT. As protein: CASEDRGGTEAFF.

The rearrangement links TRBV20-1 to TRBJ2-2; D is ambiguous. V lost 5 bases and J lost 7, with 8 bases in between. In germline, CDR1 is DFQATT, CDR2 SNEGSKA (reference sequence). There are 11 residues in the CDR3. The CDR3 sequence: CSASSGGELFF. The DNA for the CDR3 is TGCAGTGCTTCGTCGGGCGGGGAGCTGTTTTTT.

This clone is medium-sized within its sample. V and J are TRBV9 and TRBJ1-4; no clear D gene. Trimming cost V 4 bases and J 4 bases, with 23 bases left between them. CDR1 SGDLS and CDR2 YYNGEE come from the germline V gene. The length of the CDR3 is 18 residues. CDR3 loop: CASSPLFEINYSNEKLFF. Written as DNA, the CDR3 is TGTGCCAGCAGCCCCCTTTTCGAGATAAATTACAGTAATGAAAAACTGTTTTTT.

The chain has TRBV6-5 and TRBJ1-2; 7 bases match TRBD1. CDR3 length: 15 amino acids. Germline CDR1 MNHEY, CDR2 SVGAGI. Trimming removed 6 bases from V and 0 bases from J; junction bases left unmatched: 7. The CDR3 region has the DNA TGTGCCAGCAGACGCTGGCAGGGGGCTAACTATGGCTACACCTTC. This encodes CASRRWQGANYGYTF.

This chain joins TRBV2 and TRBJ1-2, with D maybe TRBD1 (5 bases). The ends were cut back, 6 bases at V and 4 bases at J, with 21 bases in the middle. The germline V gene encodes CDR1 SNHLY and CDR2 FYNNEI. This CDR3 spans 16 amino acids. CDR3 sequence: CASRFKTASVGYGYTF. The CDR3 bases are TGTGCCAGCAGGTTCAAGACAGCCTCGGTAGGCTATGGCTACACCTTC.